This T cell receptor beta chain was documented in a study of blood T cell repertoires in COVID-19. On the study more broadly: COVID-19 samples from acute and convalescent phases originated in the United States, Italy and Spain. PBMCs, B-cell-depleted T cells, or T cells were the source of the cDNA or gDNA that made up the material.

How the authors handled the data: Reference gene primers were amplified, and this amplification served to estimate nucleated cell counts. Here immunoSEQ multiplex PCR was the method, and the copy in TCRdb shows in-frame clones only, minus some. The V and J calls and clone size come from that table; D and trimming were worked out from the DNA. This sample carries some 370,000 clones, 70% to 90% of them seen once, and the ten largest clones take less than 11%. Seattle's enrolled individuals joined amid active infection and were then monitored longitudinally. The CDR3 has 18 residues. With 6 bases clipped from V and 4 bases from J, the junction kept 15 bases outside the gene matches. Germline V gene lookup returns CDR1 MGHDK and CDR2 SYGVNS.

This chain uses TRBV25-1 with TRBJ2-1; 10 nucleotides align to TRBD2. The sequence came from a woman between 25 and 40 years old with COVID-19, enrolled during active disease. The sequenced sample was peripheral blood. The CDR3 region is CASRNGVAGGSFYNEQFF. DNA for the CDR3: TGTGCCAGCAGAAACGGGGTAGCGGGAGGTTCATTTTACAATGAGCAGTTCTTC.